This TCR beta chain was sequenced during a study of T-cell memory formation after mild COVID-19. The study, taken as a whole, reports: Several responding clones turned up in pre-infection memory, indicating that cross-reactive memory may have taken part.

Germline V gene lookup returns CDR1 LGHNA and CDR2 YSLEER. The length of the CDR3 is 15 residues. Trimming removed 1 base from V and 2 bases from J, with 11 bases in between. TCRdb used MiXCR to reprocess the 5' RACE reads, holding one entry per CDR3 protein. Among about 310,000 distinct CDR3 sequences, approximately 16% were seen once, and the ten largest hold roughly 20%. The sample holds a few counts of this clonotype. Antigen unknown. The sequenced sample consisted of PBMCs or a T cell subset sorted from them (not recorded which). This clonotype originated in a young man who had mild COVID-19 (a few samples of this study predate the infection). Cell type and time point are not known. This chain joins TRBV4-3 and TRBJ2-5; tentative D call: TRBD1 (5 bases). The CDR3 here is CASSQGLREQETQYF. The CDR3 region has the DNA TGCGCCAGCAGCCAAGGTCTCAGGGAACAAGAGACCCAGTACTTC.